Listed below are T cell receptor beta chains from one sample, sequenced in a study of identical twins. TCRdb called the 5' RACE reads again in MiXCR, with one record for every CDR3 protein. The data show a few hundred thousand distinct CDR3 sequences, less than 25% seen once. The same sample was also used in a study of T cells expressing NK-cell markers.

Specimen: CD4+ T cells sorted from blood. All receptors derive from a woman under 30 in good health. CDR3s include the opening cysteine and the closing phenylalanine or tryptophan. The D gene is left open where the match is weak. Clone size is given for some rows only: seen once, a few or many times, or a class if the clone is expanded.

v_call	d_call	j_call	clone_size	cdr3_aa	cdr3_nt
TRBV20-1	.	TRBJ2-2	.	CSASATGELFF	TGCAGTGCTAGTGCCACCGGGGAGCTGTTTTTT
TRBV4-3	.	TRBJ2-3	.	CASSQDPRGTSTDTQYF	TGCGCCAGCAGCCAAGATCCCAGGGGAACTAGCACAGATACGCAGTATTTT
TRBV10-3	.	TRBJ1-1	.	CAIRPAISTEAFF	TGTGCCATCAGACCGGCTATAAGCACTGAAGCTTTCTTT
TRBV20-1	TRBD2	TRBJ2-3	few	CSAPIAGSTDTQYF	TGCAGTGCTCCGATAGCGGGAAGCACAGATACGCAGTATTTT
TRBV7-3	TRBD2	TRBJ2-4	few	CASSVRGLAGEVSIAKNIQYF	TGTGCCAGCAGCGTAAGGGGACTAGCGGGAGAAGTATCAATAGCCAAAAACATTCAGTACTTC
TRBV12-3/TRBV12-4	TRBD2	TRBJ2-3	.	CASSFTGTSGGGNTQYF	TGTGCCAGCAGTTTCACCGGGACTAGCGGGGGGGGTAATACGCAGTATTTT
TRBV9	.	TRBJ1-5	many	CASSVGQDSNQPQHF	TGTGCCAGCAGCGTAGGTCAGGATAGCAATCAGCCCCAGCATTTT
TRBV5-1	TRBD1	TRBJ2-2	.	CASSQRQGANTGELFF	TGCGCCAGCAGCCAAAGACAGGGGGCGAACACCGGGGAGCTGTTTTTT
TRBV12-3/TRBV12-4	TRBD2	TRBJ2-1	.	CASSLALGGGYSYNEQFF	TGTGCCAGCAGTTTAGCGCTTGGCGGGGGATACTCCTACAATGAGCAGTTCTTC
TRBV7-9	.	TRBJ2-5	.	CASSLGVSQETQYF	TGTGCCAGCAGCTTAGGTGTCAGCCAAGAGACCCAGTACTTC
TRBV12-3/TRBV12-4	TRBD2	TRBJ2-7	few	CASGKREGRSSSYEQYF	TGTGCCAGCGGAAAGCGGGAGGGCCGTTCTAGCTCCTACGAGCAGTACTTC
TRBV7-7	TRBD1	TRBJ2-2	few	CASSLRTGWNTGELFF	TGTGCTAGCAGCTTAAGGACAGGGTGGAACACCGGGGAGCTGTTTTTT
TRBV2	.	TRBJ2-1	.	CASSEAWGDHNEQFF	TGTGCCAGCAGTGAAGCATGGGGTGATCACAATGAGCAGTTCTTC
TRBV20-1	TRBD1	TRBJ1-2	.	CSANRGDRAHGYTF	TGCAGTGCTAACAGAGGCGACAGGGCCCATGGCTACACCTTC
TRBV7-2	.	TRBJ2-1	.	CASSTIGTWGNEQFF	TGTGCCAGCAGCACAATCGGGACGTGGGGCAATGAGCAGTTCTTC
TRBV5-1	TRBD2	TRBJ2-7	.	CASSSETSGRGHEQYF	TGCGCCAGCAGCTCTGAGACTAGCGGGAGGGGCCACGAGCAGTACTTC
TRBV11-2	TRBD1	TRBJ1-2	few	CASSFPTGGGYTF	TGTGCCAGCAGCTTTCCGACAGGGGGAGGCTACACCTTC
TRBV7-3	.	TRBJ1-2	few	CASSLAGVSDYGYTF	TGTGCCAGCAGCTTAGCAGGGGTTTCGGACTATGGCTACACCTTC
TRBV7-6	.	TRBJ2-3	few	CASSLFPETGRTDTQYF	TGTGCCAGCAGCTTATTTCCCGAGACAGGGAGGACAGATACGCAGTATTTT
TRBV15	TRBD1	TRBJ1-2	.	CATSRERGQGLGYTF	TGTGCCACCAGCAGAGAAAGGGGACAGGGGCTTGGCTACACCTTC
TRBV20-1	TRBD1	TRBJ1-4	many	CSARTGTNEKLFF	TGCAGTGCCCGGACAGGGACTAATGAAAAACTGTTTTTT
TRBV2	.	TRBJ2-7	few	CASRLQGFQQYF	TGTGCCAGCAGGCTGCAGGGCTTTCAGCAGTACTTC
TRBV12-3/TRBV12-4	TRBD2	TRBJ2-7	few	CASSSRTSTEQYF	TGTGCCAGCAGTTCCCGGACTAGCACGGAGCAGTACTTC
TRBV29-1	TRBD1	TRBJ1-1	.	CSVEGTGGETEAFF	TGCAGCGTTGAAGGGACAGGGGGTGAAACTGAAGCTTTCTTT
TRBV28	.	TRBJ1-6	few	CASSPTLYSLHF	TGTGCCAGCAGTCCTACCTTATACTCCCTCCACTTT
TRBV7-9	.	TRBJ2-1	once	CASSSAGRDNEQFF	TGTGCCAGCAGCTCGGCAGGGCGAGACAATGAGCAGTTCTTC
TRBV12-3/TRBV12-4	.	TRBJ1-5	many	CASSLGGSQPQHF	TGTGCCAGCAGTTTAGGTGGGAGTCAGCCCCAGCATTTT
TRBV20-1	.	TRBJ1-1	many	CSAAGNTEAFF	TGCAGTGCGGCAGGGAACACTGAAGCTTTCTTT
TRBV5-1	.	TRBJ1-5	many	CASSFLGGSNQPQHF	TGCGCCAGCAGCTTTCTTGGCGGTTCTAATCAGCCCCAGCATTTT
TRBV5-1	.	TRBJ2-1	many	CASSLGLYNEQFF	TGCGCCAGCAGCTTAGGCCTTTACAATGAGCAGTTCTTC
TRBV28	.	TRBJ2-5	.	CASNLHPPGETQYF	TGTGCCAGCAATCTACATCCGCCCGGAGAGACCCAGTACTTC
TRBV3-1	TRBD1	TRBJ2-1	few	CASRRGPRNEQFF	TGTGCCAGCAGAAGGGGGCCTCGCAATGAGCAGTTCTTC
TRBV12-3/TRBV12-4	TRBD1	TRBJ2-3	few	CASSLDKGQGGADTQYF	TGTGCCAGCAGTTTAGATAAGGGACAGGGAGGCGCAGATACGCAGTATTTT
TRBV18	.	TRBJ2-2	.	CASSPGGLPVTGELFF	TGTGCCAGCTCACCAGGAGGCCTCCCGGTTACCGGGGAGCTGTTTTTT
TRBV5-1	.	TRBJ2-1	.	CASSGQGADEQFF	TGCGCCAGCAGCGGTCAGGGTGCCGATGAGCAGTTCTTC
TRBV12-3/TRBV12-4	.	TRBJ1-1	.	CASSRTWGGTEAFF	TGTGCCAGCAGCCGCACGTGGGGAGGCACTGAAGCTTTCTTT
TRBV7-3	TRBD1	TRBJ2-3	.	CASSSTRDRGADTQYF	TGTGCCAGCAGCTCCACACGGGACAGGGGGGCCGATACGCAGTATTTT
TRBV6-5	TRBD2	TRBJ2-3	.	CASSYSDREGDTQYF	TGTGCCAGCAGTTACTCTGACCGGGAGGGAGATACGCAGTATTTT
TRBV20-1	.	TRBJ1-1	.	CSARVEGPGEAFF	TGCAGTGCTAGAGTCGAGGGGCCCGGTGAAGCTTTCTTT
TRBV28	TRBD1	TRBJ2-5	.	CASRRTGSRETQYF	TGTGCCAGCAGGAGGACAGGGAGTCGGGAGACCCAGTACTTC
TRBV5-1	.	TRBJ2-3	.	CASRTRWTDTQYF	TGCGCCAGCAGGACGCGGTGGACAGATACGCAGTATTTT
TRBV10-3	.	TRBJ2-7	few	CAISQRQVEQYF	TGTGCCATCAGCCAAAGGCAGGTTGAGCAGTACTTC
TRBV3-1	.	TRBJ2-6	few	CASSPIGPSLRGANVLTF	TGTGCCAGCAGCCCAATCGGGCCCTCCCTGAGAGGGGCCAACGTCCTGACTTTC
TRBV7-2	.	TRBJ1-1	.	CASSANRVRSTEAFF	TGTGCCAGCAGCGCCAACAGGGTACGGAGCACTGAAGCTTTCTTT
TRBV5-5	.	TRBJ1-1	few	CASSSWGDEAFF	TGTGCCAGCAGCTCGTGGGGGGATGAAGCTTTCTTT
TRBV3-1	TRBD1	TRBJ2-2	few	CASSQKGAGNTGELFF	TGTGCCAGCAGCCAAAAGGGGGCCGGAAACACCGGGGAGCTGTTTTTT
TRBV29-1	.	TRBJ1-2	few	CSVAGTPSNYGYTF	TGCAGCGTCGCCGGGACACCCTCTAACTATGGCTACACCTTC
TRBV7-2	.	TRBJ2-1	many	CASSLQGGSYNEQFF	TGTGCCAGCAGCTTACAAGGCGGCTCCTACAATGAGCAGTTCTTC
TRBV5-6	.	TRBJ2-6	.	CASSLRGFYSGANVLTF	TGTGCCAGCAGCTTGAGGGGTTTCTACTCTGGGGCCAACGTCCTGACTTTC
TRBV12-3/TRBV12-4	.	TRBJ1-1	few	CASSLRGMIVSFF	TGTGCCAGCAGTTTAAGAGGGATGATAGTTTCTTTCTTT
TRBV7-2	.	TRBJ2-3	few	CASGENRLLDTQYF	TGTGCCAGCGGGGAGAATAGACTCTTAGATACGCAGTATTTT
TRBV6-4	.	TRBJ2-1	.	CASSDSKSSPEYNEQFF	TGTGCCAGCAGTGACTCGAAGAGTAGCCCTGAGTACAATGAGCAGTTCTTC